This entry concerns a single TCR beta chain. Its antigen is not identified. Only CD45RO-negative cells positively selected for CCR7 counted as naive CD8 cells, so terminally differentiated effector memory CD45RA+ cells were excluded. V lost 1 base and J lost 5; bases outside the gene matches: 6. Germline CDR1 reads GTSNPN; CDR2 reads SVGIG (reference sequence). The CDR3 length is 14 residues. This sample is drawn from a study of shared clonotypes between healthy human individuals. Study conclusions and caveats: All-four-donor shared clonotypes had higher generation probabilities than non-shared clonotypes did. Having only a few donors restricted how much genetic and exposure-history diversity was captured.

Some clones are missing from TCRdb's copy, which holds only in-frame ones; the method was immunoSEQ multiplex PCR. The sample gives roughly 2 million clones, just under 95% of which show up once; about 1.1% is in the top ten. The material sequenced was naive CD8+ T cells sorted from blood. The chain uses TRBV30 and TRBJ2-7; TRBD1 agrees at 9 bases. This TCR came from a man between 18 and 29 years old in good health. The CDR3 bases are TGTGCCTGGAGTGCAGGACAGGGGCTTGACGAGCAGTACTTC. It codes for CAWSAGQGLDEQYF.